The subject of this entry is one TCR beta chain. Its antigen is unidentified. This record comes from a study of cytomegalovirus exposure and HLA in healthy donors. Broader study findings: Some TCR beta chains (164 of them) were listed as cytomegalovirus-associated.

The PCR was carried out with 60 Vbeta primers and 13 Jbeta primers. In the study's own analysis: A later analysis counted around 80 million unique TCR beta chains, around 12 million shared. Sequencing was performed with immunoSEQ multiplex PCR; in TCRdb, only in-frame clones are kept and a portion is missing. V and J calls plus clone size are reproduced from that table; the DNA served to infer D and trimming. The sample lists some 150,000 clones, 70% to 80% occurring once. Trimming took 0 bases from V and 4 from J, leaving 15 bases between them. The CDR3 has 16 amino acids. Per the germline V gene, CDR1 is SGHVS and CDR2 is FQNEAQ.

This clonotype was obtained from a man over 45 in good health and CMV-seropositive. The chain couples TRBV7-8 to TRBJ1-1; no clear D gene. The material sequenced was PBMCs. The CDR3 DNA is TGTGCCAGCAGCTTAGCGGTAGGAGATCGCGGCACTGAAGCTTTCTTT. Its protein product is CASSLAVGDRGTEAFF.